This T cell receptor delta chain emerged from a study of Vδ1+ human thymocytes. Study-level points and caveats: In the thymus, TRG and TRD repertoires looked highly polyclonal with Gaussian CDR3 lengths. Unexpected Vdelta2 sequences could cause misinterpretation of bulk repertoire data.

The CDR3 extends over 22 amino acids. The germline V gene encodes CDR1 TSWWSYY and CDR2 QGS. Unmatched junction bases numbered 26, after V lost 1 base and J lost 4 bases. Extracted RNA was reverse transcribed into cDNA. CDR3 amplicons came from multiplex PCR with pooled V-gene forward and constant-region reverse primers. TCRdb re-called clones from the multiplex PCR reads using CATT. The profile shows about 73,000 delta-chain clones, around 35% of them singletons. This clone occurred a few times. Its target is not known. Thymocytes were sorted as CD3+ TCRVdelta1+ TCRVdelta2- after alphabeta T cell depletion.

The source is a boy in the first two years of life who had congenital heart surgery. This chain uses TRDV1 with TRDJ1; TRDD3 matches 8 bases. The sequencing sample was made of Vdelta1+ gamma-delta thymocytes from the thymus. Regarding subset: FACS-sorted CD3+ TCRalphabeta- TCRVdelta1+ TCRVdelta2- thymocytes. CDR3 sequence reads: CALGERSMAGPIGGIRYDKLIF. The CDR3 DNA follows: TGTGCTCTTGGGGAACGGTCCATGGCCGGTCCTATCGGTGGGATACGGTACGATAAACTCATCTTT.